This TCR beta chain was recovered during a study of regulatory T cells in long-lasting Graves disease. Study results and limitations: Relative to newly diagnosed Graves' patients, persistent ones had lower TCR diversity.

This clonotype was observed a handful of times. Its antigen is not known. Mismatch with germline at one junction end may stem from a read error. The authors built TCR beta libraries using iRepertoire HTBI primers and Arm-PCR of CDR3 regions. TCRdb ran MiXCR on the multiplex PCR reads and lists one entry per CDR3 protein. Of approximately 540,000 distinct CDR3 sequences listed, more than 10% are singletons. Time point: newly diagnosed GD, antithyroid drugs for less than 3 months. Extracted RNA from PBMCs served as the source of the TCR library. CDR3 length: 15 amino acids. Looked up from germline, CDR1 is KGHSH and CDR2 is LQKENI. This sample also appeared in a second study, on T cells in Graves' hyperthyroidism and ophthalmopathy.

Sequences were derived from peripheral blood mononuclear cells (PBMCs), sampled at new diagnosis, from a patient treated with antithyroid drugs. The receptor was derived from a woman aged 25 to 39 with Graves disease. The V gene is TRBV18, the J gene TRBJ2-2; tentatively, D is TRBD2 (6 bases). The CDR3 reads CASSRLASDTGGLFF. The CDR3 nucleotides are TGTGCCAGCTCACGGTTGGCGTCCGACACCGGGGGGCTGTTTTTT.